These 17 T cell receptor beta chains were sequenced from one sample in a study of T cell repertoires in cytomegalovirus infection. TCRdb re-analysed the reads in MiXCR, keeping a single row per CDR3 protein. The sample has fewer than 550,000 distinct CDR3 sequences; approximately 15% are singletons. Sample: CD8+ T cells from PBMCs. All receptors come from a human donor in good health (CMV status not recorded). Some clones in this sample may be carry-over from other donors' samples.

This rearrangement joins TRBV5-4 to TRBJ2-7; D could derive from TRBD1 or TRBD2 (6 bases each). Germline V gene sequence: CDR1 SGHNT, CDR2 YYREEE (reference sequence). This CDR3 comprises 15 residues. Trimming took off 6 bases at V and 0 bases at J, with 16 bases between the two ends. DNA of the CDR3: TGTGCCAGCACCATGAGGGGGGAAGCCTCCTACGAGCAGTACTTC. It yields the protein CASTMRGEASYEQYF.

This clonotype was detected many times. V and J are TRBV28 and TRBJ2-1, with unresolved D. The germline V and J ends were trimmed by 3 bases and 9 bases, with 12 bases remaining between them. The germline gives CDR1 MDHEN, CDR2 SYDVKM. The CDR3 has 13 amino acids. The DNA for the CDR3 is TGTGCCAGCAGTTTCCACGCCTCACCTGAGCAGTTCTTC. Protein: CASSFHASPEQFF.

The V gene is TRBV6-5, the J gene TRBJ2-7, with 9 bases lining up with TRBD2. The ends lost 6 bases at V and 2 bases at J; junction bases unmatched: 11. This CDR3 spans 16 amino acids. Looked up from germline, CDR1 is MNHEY and CDR2 is SVGAGI. The CDR3 reads CASSPPPAGGTYEQYF. The CDR3 DNA is TGTGCCAGCAGCCCCCCCCCAGCGGGAGGAACCTACGAGCAGTACTTC.

The rearrangement joins TRBV11-2 to TRBJ2-3; 8 bases agree with TRBD2. J was trimmed by 5 bases and V by 0 bases; bases with no gene match: 4. The CDR3 is 15 residues long. Per the germline V gene, CDR1 is SGHAT and CDR2 is FQNNGV. The CDR3, as DNA: TGTGCCAGCAGCTTAGATCAGCTAGCGGGAGATACGCAGTATTTT. As protein: CASSLDQLAGDTQYF.

This chain's CDR3 is CSALPGQGIHGYTF. CDR3 sequence (DNA): TGCAGTGCTTTACCGGGACAGGGCATCCATGGCTACACCTTC. The chain is built from TRBV20-1 and TRBJ1-2; TRBD1 matches at 9 bases. With V trimmed by 5 bases and J by 6 bases, 10 bases remained unmatched. This CDR3 comprises 14 residues. Germline V gene lookup returns CDR1 DFQATT and CDR2 SNEGSKA (reference sequence).

This chain joins TRBV13 and TRBJ2-7, with a possible D match to TRBD1 (6 bases). V shed 4 bases and J shed 2 bases, with 12 bases lying between them. The CDR3 loop spans 14 amino acids. The V gene's germline CDR1 is PRHDT and CDR2 FYEKMQ (reference sequence). In DNA, the CDR3 is TGTGCCAGCAGCTCAGGGGACAAGACCTACGAGCAGTACTTC. It specifies CASSSGDKTYEQYF.

This clonotype was counted many times. This chain uses TRBV6-1 with TRBJ2-1, with 7 bases lining up with TRBD2. The CDR3 runs 16 residues. Germline V gene sequence: CDR1 MNHNS, CDR2 SASEGT. Trimming took 1 base from V and 2 from J; bases not matched to a gene: 5. The CDR3 reads CASSEVQRGTYNEQFF. CDR3 nucleotide sequence: TGTGCCAGCAGTGAAGTCCAGCGGGGTACCTACAATGAGCAGTTCTTC.

In this sample, this clonotype turned up many times. The chain joins TRBV12-3 or TRBV12-4 to TRBJ2-6, with a weak D call TRBD1 (6 bases). The CDR3 consists of 16 residues. V was cut by 5 bases and J by 0 bases, with 11 bases left in between. For the CDR3, the DNA is TGTGCCAGCAGTCGACAGGTACCCTCTGGGGCCAACGTCCTGACTTTC. Its translation: CASSRQVPSGANVLTF.

This sequence joins TRBV20-1 and TRBJ2-7, with D perhaps TRBD1 (5 bases). The V end lost 2 bases, the J end lost 5 bases, and 19 bases lay between the germline ends. The germline V gene encodes CDR1 DFQATT and CDR2 SNEGSKA (reference sequence). The CDR3 loop spans 15 amino acids. The CDR3 region is CSARSYQGSNNEQYF. CDR3 nucleotide sequence: TGCAGTGCTAGATCTTACCAGGGTAGTAATAACGAGCAGTACTTC.

This clonotype was observed a handful of times. In nucleotides, the CDR3 is TGTGCCAGCAGTTACGACCGAGACAGGGAACTTTTCCGGGGCTACACCTTC. It codes for CASSYDRDRELFRGYTF. The chain has TRBV6-6 and TRBJ1-2, with TRBD1 matching over 7 bases. CDR3 size: 17 residues. Unmatched junction bases numbered 17, after V lost 2 bases and J lost 8 bases. CDR1 is MNHNY, CDR2 SVGAGI, per germline (reference sequence).

This chain joins TRBV27 and TRBJ2-3; D may be TRBD1 (6 bases). CDR3 length: 14 residues. Looked up from germline, CDR1 is MNHEY and CDR2 is SMNVEV (reference sequence). V gave up 7 bases and J gave up 2 bases, with 13 bases separating them. CDR3 coding DNA: TGTGCCAGCATCCCGGACAGCTACACAGATACGCAGTATTTT. Residues: CASIPDSYTDTQYF.

To note about this clonotype: The CDR3 does not close with the conserved phenylalanine or tryptophan, likely indicating a read error. It is unclear where the CDR3 begins or ends on the DNA, so no DNA is shown, and the CDR3 is as TCRdb lists it. The chain has TRBV12-3 or TRBV12-4 and TRBJ2-1; the table names TRBD2, a call not compared with the DNA. The CDR3 region is 19 residues in length, termini included. The CDR3 region is CASSLRAGGLSSSYNEQLL.

This clonotype was found a few times. V usage is TRBV6-6 and J usage is TRBJ1-2, with 8 bases that match TRBD1. The V and J ends lost 1 base and 3 bases, in that order; junction bases with no gene match: 10. CDR3 length: 17 residues. CDR1 and CDR2 (germline): MNHNY, SVGAGI (reference sequence). The CDR3 DNA reads as TGTGCCAGCAGTTACTATAACACGGGACAGGCGGACTATGGCTACACCTTC. As protein: CASSYYNTGQADYGYTF.

The V gene is TRBV19, the J gene TRBJ1-1; tentative D call: TRBD1 (5 bases). The CDR3 consists of 13 residues. V shed 6 bases and J shed 3 bases, with 11 bases lying between them. Germline V CDR1 and CDR2: LNHDA, SQIVND (reference sequence). CDR3 sequence reads: CASRTRVYTEAFF. CDR3 coding DNA: TGTGCCAGTAGAACCAGGGTGTACACTGAAGCTTTCTTT.

This rearrangement joins TRBV30 to TRBJ2-1; D perhaps matches TRBD1 (5 bases). The CDR3 consists of 15 residues. Germline CDR1 reads GTSNPN; CDR2 reads SVGIG (reference sequence). Trimming left V 5 bases short and J 5 bases short, with 19 bases between. The chain's CDR3 is CAWALLQGRDNEQFF. As DNA, the CDR3 is TGTGCCTGGGCCTTGCTGCAGGGAAGGGACAATGAGCAGTTCTTC.

This clonotype occurred many times. The chain joins TRBV6-5 to TRBJ1-2; no reliable D call. This CDR3 has 13 amino acids. The V end was cut by 2 bases, the J end by 3 bases, with 7 bases between. Germline V gene lookup returns CDR1 MNHEY and CDR2 SVGAGI. The CDR3 loop reads CASSYDPYYGYTF. CDR3 DNA sequence: TGTGCCAGCAGTTACGACCCTTACTATGGCTACACCTTC.

Notes on this clonotype: This may come from a read error, since a much larger clone is one base off. This chain links TRBV7-6 with TRBJ2-7; 11 nucleotides match TRBD2. This CDR3 spans 14 amino acids. CDR1 is SGHVS and CDR2 is FNYEAQ in the germline V gene. The CDR3 here is CAGSAGLAAYEQYF. Here the CDR3 DNA reads TGTGCCGGCAGCGCGGGACTAGCGGCCTACGAGCAGTACTTC. The full variable domain, rest sourced from reference TRBV7-6 and TRBJ2-7, is GAGVSQSPRYKVTKRGQDVALRCDPISGHVSLYWYRQALGQGPEFLTYFNYEAQQDKSGLPNDRFSAERPEGSISTLTIQRTEQRDSAMYRCAGSAGLAAYEQYFGPGTRLTVT.